Presented here are 32 T cell receptor beta chains from one specimen sequenced in a study of blood T cells in healthy people across ages. A sample-barcoded 5' primer and a J-beta primer mix were used in a second PCR of roughly 7 to 11 cycles. TCRdb re-called the 5' RACE reads with MiXCR, one entry per CDR3 protein. The sample shows about 1.1 million distinct CDR3 sequences, about two fifths of them seen only once. Sequencing was performed on blood. The receptors derive from a man aged 18 to 35 in good health.

J is TRBJ1-5 and V is TRBV4-3, with D tentatively TRBD1 (5 bases). Germline V lookup: CDR1 LGHNA, CDR2 YSLEER. This CDR3 comprises 14 residues. V was cut by 8 bases and J by 3 bases, with 14 bases left in between. CDR3 in amino acids: CASRGWGLNQPQHF. The DNA for the CDR3 is TGCGCCAGCCGAGGGTGGGGCCTCAATCAGCCCCAGCATTTT.

V gene TRBV2 combines with J gene TRBJ2-5; D not resolved. The V gene lost 4 bases and the J gene lost 0 bases, with 12 bases spanning the gap. Per germline, CDR1 SNHLY and CDR2 FYNNEI. This CDR3 is built from 15 residues. The CDR3 protein is CASSVERMNQETQYF. The CDR3 nucleotides are TGTGCCAGCAGTGTGGAGCGTATGAACCAAGAGACCCAGTACTTC.

This chain uses TRBV7-2 with TRBJ1-2; D not certain. The CDR3 runs to 16 residues. Looked up from germline, CDR1 is SGHTA and CDR2 is FQGNSA. Trimming took 1 base from V and 5 from J, leaving 17 bases between them. CDR3 residues: CASSLGGPLTNYGYTF. CDR3 sequence (DNA): TGTGCCAGCAGCTTAGGAGGGCCGTTGACCAATTATGGCTACACCTTC.

This clonotype was counted a few times. The V and J genes are TRBV29-1 and TRBJ2-2, with no clear D. The CDR3 is 14 residues long. Trimming stripped 4 bases from V and 6 bases from J, with 15 bases between. Germline CDR1 is SQVTM and CDR2 is ANQGSEA. The CDR3 protein is CSVVAVKGAGELFF. CDR3 nucleotides: TGCAGCGTTGTGGCCGTCAAAGGTGCCGGGGAGCTGTTTTTT.

As regards this clonotype: The junction and the germline gene differ at one end; a read error may be behind it. The chain carries TRBV20-1 and TRBJ2-4; D is perhaps TRBD2 (6 bases). The germline gives CDR1 DFQATT, CDR2 SNEGSKA (reference sequence). The CDR3 loop spans 12 amino acids. The CDR3 loop reads CIASDQGREQYF. CDR3 DNA sequence: TGCATTGCTAGTGATCAAGGCCGGGAGCAGTACTTC.

The V call is TRBV6-5, the J call TRBJ1-2; the match to TRBD1 covers 11 bases. J was trimmed by 2 bases and V by 6 bases; bases with no gene match: 8. Germline loops: CDR1 MNHEY, CDR2 SVGAGI. This CDR3 comprises 16 residues. The CDR3 loop is CASSIKRTGGNYGYTF. The CDR3 DNA reads TGTGCCAGCAGCATCAAGAGGACAGGGGGCAACTATGGCTACACCTTC.

V and J are TRBV6-1 and TRBJ1-4; 7 nucleotides line up with TRBD1. Germline V lookup: CDR1 MNHNS, CDR2 SASEGT. The V gene end was trimmed by 6 bases and the J gene end by 2 bases; junction bases not matched to a gene: 6. The CDR3 has 15 residues. The CDR3 DNA reads as TGTGCCAGCAGGACAGGAGGGGGCACTAATGAAAAACTGTTTTTT. Its protein is CASRTGGGTNEKLFF.

This clonotype was counted a few times. The V call is TRBV4-3, the J call TRBJ2-6, with unresolved D. This CDR3 contains 16 residues. The V gene's germline CDR1 is LGHNA and CDR2 YSLEER. With 0 bases removed from V and 3 bases from J, the gap between germline ends came to 9 bases. The CDR3 bases are TGCGCCAGCAGCCAAGAACAAGGGCTTGGGGCCAACGTCCTGACTTTC. It translates to CASSQEQGLGANVLTF.

This clonotype was seen a few times. The chain is built from TRBV11-1 and TRBJ1-2, with TRBD1 matching 12 bases. Germline values: CDR1 SGHAT, CDR2 FQDESV (reference sequence). The length of the CDR3 is 16 residues. V shed 6 bases, J shed 8 bases, and the junction held 13 bases outside the gene matches. The CDR3, as DNA: TGTGCCAGCAGACAATTCAACGGGACAGGGGGCAACGGCTACACCTTC. Translating gives CASRQFNGTGGNGYTF.

This chain links TRBV4-1 with TRBJ2-6; no definite D call. This CDR3 is built from 16 residues. CDR1 is MGHRA, CDR2 YSYEKL, per germline. Trimming left V 0 bases short and J 0 bases short, with 6 bases between. Written as DNA, the CDR3 is TGCGCCAGCAGCCAAGACCGCTTCTCTGGGGCCAACGTCCTGACTTTC. As protein: CASSQDRFSGANVLTF.

J is TRBJ2-3 and V is TRBV20-1; 8 bases are shared with TRBD2. The CDR3 loop spans 13 amino acids. V was pared by 5 bases and J by 2 bases, with 3 bases of the junction left unmatched. Germline lookup yields CDR1 DFQATT and CDR2 SNEGSKA (reference sequence). For the CDR3, the DNA is TGCAGTGCTCCCGGGGGGGCCACAGATACGCAGTATTTT. Translated, it gives CSAPGGATDTQYF.

J is TRBJ2-5 and V is TRBV6-6, with a tentative D call TRBD1 (5 bases). Trimming stripped 6 bases from V and 5 bases from J, with 10 bases between. The germline CDR1 and CDR2 sequences are MNHNY and SVGAGI (reference sequence). The length of the CDR3 is 12 residues. The CDR3 sequence is CASSPGAETQYF. DNA of the CDR3: TGTGCCAGCAGCCCTGGGGCGGAGACCCAGTACTTC.

The chain combines TRBV28 with TRBJ2-7; perhaps TRBD1 as D (6 bases). The CDR3 is 15 amino acids. The germline gives CDR1 MDHEN, CDR2 SYDVKM. Trimming left V 3 bases short and J 0 bases short, with 12 bases between. In DNA, the CDR3 is TGTGCCAGCAGTTTGGGGACAATCGACTCCTACGAGCAGTACTTC. This gives the protein CASSLGTIDSYEQYF. The full variable domain, rest sourced from reference TRBV28 and TRBJ2-7, is DVKVTQSSRYLVKRTGEKVFLECVQDMDHENMFWYRQDPGLGLRLIYFSYDVKMKEKGDIPEGYSVSREKKERFSLILESASTNQTSMYLCASSLGTIDSYEQYFGPGTRLTVT.

The genes are TRBV6-6 and TRBJ2-5, with D perhaps TRBD1 or TRBD2 (6 bases each). The CDR3 contains 15 residues. V lost 4 bases and J 4 bases, leaving 16 bases between the germline ends. CDR1 MNHNY and CDR2 SVGAGI come from the germline V gene (reference sequence). The CDR3 DNA reads TGTGCCAGCAGTTTGGGGGGCTCAAAAGGAGAGACCCAGTACTTC. Translation: CASSLGGSKGETQYF.

This chain joins TRBV28 and TRBJ2-3, with D perhaps matching TRBD1 (5 bases). Germline-derived CDR1 and CDR2 are MDHEN and SYDVKM. The CDR3 consists of 12 residues. V lost 6 bases, J lost 7 bases, and 11 bases lay in between. CDR3 protein: CASSLGEYTQYF. The CDR3 DNA sequence: TGTGCCAGCAGCCTAGGGGAATATACGCAGTATTTT.

The chain links TRBV11-2 to TRBJ1-1; 7 nucleotides line up with TRBD1. This CDR3 spans 18 amino acids. With V trimmed by 6 bases and J by 2 bases, 18 bases remained unmatched. The germline V gene encodes CDR1 SGHAT and CDR2 FQNNGV. The DNA of the CDR3 is TGTGCCAGCAGACAGACGCAGACAGGGACTATAGTTAACACTGAAGCTTTCTTT. Translation gives CASRQTQTGTIVNTEAFF.

This chain links TRBV5-1 with TRBJ2-1; D perhaps matches TRBD1 (6 bases). V shed 4 bases and J shed 8 bases, with 19 bases lying between them. The CDR3 is 15 residues long. Germline CDR1 is SGHRS and CDR2 is YFSETQ. The CDR3 nucleotides read TGCGCCAGCAGCCGAGATACAGAGGGGGTCGATGAGCAGTTCTTC. Encoded protein: CASSRDTEGVDEQFF. Together with reference TRBV5-1 and TRBJ2-1, the CDR3 gives the full variable domain: KAGVTQTPRYLIKTRGQQVTLSCSPISGHRSVSWYQQTPGQGLQFLFEYFSETQRNKGNFPGRFSGRQFSNSRSEMNVSTLELGDSALYLCASSRDTEGVDEQFFGPGTRLTVL.

V usage is TRBV19 and J usage is TRBJ1-2; 8 bases line up with TRBD1. The V and J ends lost 7 bases and 4 bases, in that order; junction bases with no gene match: 11. The CDR3 runs 15 residues. The germline gives CDR1 LNHDA, CDR2 SQIVND (reference sequence). This chain's CDR3 is CASTKTGGSGYGYTF. CDR3 DNA: TGTGCCAGTACCAAAACAGGGGGAAGTGGCTATGGCTACACCTTC. Variable domain in full (rest from reference TRBV19 and TRBJ1-2): DGGITQSPKYLFRKEGQNVTLSCEQNLNHDAMYWYRQDPGQGLRLIYYSQIVNDFQKGDIAEGYSVSREKKESFPLTVTSAQKNPTAFYLCASTKTGGSGYGYTFGSGTRLTVV.

The genes are TRBV7-3 and TRBJ1-1; D possibly corresponds to TRBD1 (5 bases). V gave up 2 bases and J gave up 10 bases, with 26 bases separating them. The CDR3 has 17 residues. The germline V gene encodes CDR1 SGHTA and CDR2 FQGTGA. The DNA of the CDR3 is TGTGCCAGCAGCTTACCAACAGGAAACGGACGCCAAGTAAGAGCTTTCTTT. Amino acid sequence: CASSLPTGNGRQVRAFF.

The sample holds a few counts of this clonotype. J is TRBJ2-3 and V is TRBV28; 7 nucleotides agree with TRBD2. This CDR3 region has 11 residues. After removal of 8 bases from V and 8 bases from J, the junction contained 4 bases not matched to a gene. Germline assignment: CDR1 MDHEN and CDR2 SYDVKM. The CDR3: CASQTGGTQYF. In DNA, the CDR3 is TGTGCCAGCCAAACGGGGGGTACGCAGTATTTT.

The table lists this clonotype with a few counts. The V gene is TRBV3-1, the J gene TRBJ1-4; D unclear. With 1 base removed from V and 8 bases from J, the gap between germline ends came to 8 bases. The CDR3 extends over 13 amino acids. Germline assignment: CDR1 LGHDT and CDR2 YNNKEL (reference sequence). The CDR3 here is CASSQVRGEKLFF. CDR3 sequence (DNA): TGTGCCAGCAGCCAAGTTCGAGGGGAAAAACTGTTTTTT.

This clonotype has just a few counts. This sequence joins TRBV5-1 and TRBJ2-1; D not certain. Trimming took off 0 bases at V and 3 bases at J, with 10 bases between the two ends. The CDR3 contains 15 residues. In germline, CDR1 is SGHRS, CDR2 YFSETQ. CDR3 in DNA: TGCGCCAGCAGCTTGGGGCAGTCGGACTACAATGAGCAGTTCTTC. This translates into CASSLGQSDYNEQFF.

Worth noting for this clonotype: An end of the junction differs from the germline gene, which may be a read error. The chain employs TRBV4-1 and TRBJ2-3, with 7 bases that match TRBD1. The CDR3 consists of 16 residues. From germline, CDR1 is MGHRA and CDR2 YSYEKL. The CDR3 protein is CASGQEADRITDTQYF. DNA for the CDR3: TGCGCCAGCGGCCAAGAAGCGGACAGGATAACAGATACGCAGTATTTT.

This chain joins TRBV9 and TRBJ1-2; 8 nucleotides line up with TRBD1. The CDR3 has 16 amino acids. Trimming removed 0 bases from V and 7 bases from J; junction bases left unmatched: 11. CDR1 is SGDLS and CDR2 is YYNGEE in the germline V gene. CDR3 residues: CASSVGGKAGTGGYTF. For the CDR3, the DNA is TGTGCCAGCAGCGTAGGGGGCAAAGCGGGGACAGGTGGCTACACCTTC.

This clonotype was observed once. The gene calls are TRBV3-1 and TRBJ2-5; D is perhaps TRBD1 or TRBD2 (5 bases each). The V end was cut by 9 bases, the J end by 5 bases, with 13 bases between. The CDR3 totals 12 residues. Germline V gives CDR1 LGHDT, CDR2 YNNKEL (reference sequence). CDR3 DNA: TGTGCCAGGAGACAAGGGACGGAGACCCAGTACTTC. The encoded protein is CARRQGTETQYF.

This clonotype occurred a few times. This sequence joins TRBV9 and TRBJ2-2; D is uncertain. The CDR3 consists of 14 residues. From germline, CDR1 is SGDLS and CDR2 YYNGEE. Between the trimmed V and J ends, which lost 2 bases and 1 base, there was a span of 6 bases. The CDR3 here is CASSVGWNTGELFF. CDR3 DNA: TGTGCCAGCAGCGTGGGGTGGAACACCGGGGAGCTGTTTTTT.

For the CDR3, the DNA is TGTCCCTGGGGGCGAGACAGGTCCCTCTATGGCTACACCTTC. Encoded protein: CPWGRDRSLYGYTF. The chain employs TRBV21-1 and TRBJ1-2; the D call TRBD1 from the table was never checked on the DNA. TRBV21-1 is recorded as a pseudogene. The CDR3 length is 14 residues.

The chain is built from TRBV20-1 and TRBJ2-1; tentatively, D is TRBD1 or TRBD2 (6 bases each). The CDR3 is 15 amino acids. Germline V CDR1 and CDR2: DFQATT, SNEGSKA (reference sequence). Trimming shortened V by 0 bases and J by 3 bases, and 12 bases separated the two germline ends. CDR3: CSARDRRGDYNEQFF. In DNA form, the CDR3 reads TGCAGTGCTAGAGATCGGAGGGGGGACTACAATGAGCAGTTCTTC.

This clonotype was seen only a few times. This chain joins TRBV12-3 or TRBV12-4 and TRBJ2-1; 9 bases match TRBD2. Germline trimming cut 6 bases from V and 3 bases from J; bases unmatched to any gene: 18. This CDR3 region has 19 residues. CDR3 DNA: TGTGCCAGCAGCCACCTTGTCTGGGCGGGGGGGCCCCTCTACAATGAGCAGTTCTTC. Amino acids: CASSHLVWAGGPLYNEQFF.

This chain links TRBV20-1 with TRBJ2-3, with D perhaps TRBD2 (6 bases). This CDR3 has 15 residues. CDR1 and CDR2 (germline): DFQATT, SNEGSKA (reference sequence). Trimming cost V 5 bases and J 2 bases, with 17 bases left between them. CDR3 DNA: TGCAGTGCTGGAACTAGCCACAGCCTCACAGATACGCAGTATTTT. Residues: CSAGTSHSLTDTQYF.

The rearrangement joins TRBV3-1 to TRBJ2-3, with D perhaps TRBD1 (6 bases). Germline CDR1 LGHDT, CDR2 YNNKEL (reference sequence). Trimming removed 1 base at V and 2 bases at J, with 13 bases between. The length of the CDR3 is 16 residues. This CDR3 is CASSQGQVVFTDTQYF. In nucleotides, the CDR3 is TGTGCCAGCAGCCAAGGACAGGTGGTTTTCACAGATACGCAGTATTTT.

The V gene is TRBV2, the J gene TRBJ1-2; TRBD1 matches at 8 bases. CDR1 and CDR2 from the germline V gene are SNHLY and FYNNEI. The CDR3 covers 14 residues. The V gene end was trimmed by 6 bases and the J gene end by 7 bases; junction bases not matched to a gene: 10. The CDR3 is CASSSMTGVGGYTF. The CDR3 DNA reads TGTGCCAGCAGCTCAATGACAGGGGTGGGTGGCTACACCTTC.